The 21 T cell receptor beta chains presented below share a single source sample, sequenced in a study of OX40 agonist ivuxolimab in advanced cancers. Libraries were prepared through the immunoSEQ multiplex PCR assay. TCRdb carries this immuneACCESS record with in-frame sequences only. Its versions omit some clonotypes, under half of them owing to an unresolved V gene in the studies checked, with the rest unexplained. This sample comprises approximately 74,000 clones, 75% to 95% of them detected only once. Around 0.5% of the sample comes from the top ten. This material consisted of CD4+ or CD8+ T cells sorted from blood, taken in a trial of the OX40 agonist ivuxolimab. The receptors come from an adult with an advanced solid tumor such as melanoma, head and neck, liver or kidney cancer.

The rearrangement uses TRBV12-5 and TRBJ2-3; D is unclear. Deletions cut 5 bases from V and 6 bases from J, with 9 bases between. Germline-derived CDR1 and CDR2 are LGHNT and FRNRAP. This CDR3 region has 12 residues. CDR3 residues: CASGGSADTQYF. Written as DNA, the CDR3 is TGTGCTAGTGGTGGCTCGGCGGATACGCAGTATTTT.

This clone was recorded once. The chain has TRBV7-2 and TRBJ2-4; 7 nucleotides line up with TRBD2. From germline, CDR1 is SGHTA and CDR2 FQGNSA. The V and J ends lost 4 bases and 8 bases, in that order; junction bases with no gene match: 11. The length of the CDR3 is 15 residues. CDR3 sequence reads: CASSSPRQGGDIQYF. The DNA for the CDR3 is TGTGCCAGCAGCTCCCCTCGGCAGGGAGGGGACATTCAGTACTTC.

The rearrangement links TRBV7-8 to TRBJ1-4; 7 bases line up with TRBD1. CDR1 and CDR2 (germline): SGHVS, FQNEAQ. V lost 8 bases, J lost 0 bases, and 6 bases stayed unmatched. The CDR3 sequence is 15 residues long. The CDR3 DNA follows: TGTGCCAGCGGAAGGGGGCTAGCAACTAATGAAAAACTGTTTTTT. The encoded protein is CASGRGLATNEKLFF.

The V gene is TRBV4-2, the J gene TRBJ2-6, with 9 bases fitting TRBD1. V shed 4 bases, J shed 2 bases, and the junction held 3 bases outside the gene matches. Looked up from germline, CDR1 is LGHNA and CDR2 is YNFKEQ. The CDR3 has 16 residues. CDR3 region: CASSPRQGAGANVLTF. DNA of the CDR3: TGTGCCAGCAGCCCTCGACAGGGGGCTGGGGCCAACGTCCTGACTTTC.

DNA for the CDR3: TGTGCCAGCAGCGCCTCACTCTTAACGGGAAACATTCAGTACTTC. This codes for CASSASLLTGNIQYF. This chain connects TRBV7-9 to TRBJ2-4; no reliable D call. Per germline, CDR1 SEHNR and CDR2 FQNEAQ (reference sequence). This CDR3 is 15 amino acids long. Trimming removed 5 bases at V and 6 bases at J, with 17 bases between.

The J gene is TRBJ1-1, the V gene TRBV5-4, with D unresolved. The germline V and J ends were trimmed by 4 bases and 2 bases, with 12 bases remaining between them. The CDR3 has 14 amino acids. CDR1 is SGHNT and CDR2 is YYREEE in the germline V gene (reference sequence). CDR3 protein: CASSPGRRNTEAFF. CDR3 in DNA: TGTGCCAGCAGCCCTGGACGCCGAAACACTGAAGCTTTCTTT. The variable domain in full, completed from reference TRBV5-4 and TRBJ1-1, reads ETGVTQSPTHLIKTRGQQVTLRCSSQSGHNTVSWYQQALGQGPQFIFQYYREEENGRGNFPPRFSGLQFPNYSSELNVNALELDDSALYLCASSPGRRNTEAFFGQGTRLTVV.

The V gene is TRBV4-2, the J gene TRBJ2-3, with D possibly matching TRBD1 (6 bases). Trimming removed 4 bases from V and 6 bases from J, with 11 bases in between. Germline V gene data show CDR1 as LGHNA and CDR2 as YNFKEQ. The CDR3 is 13 residues long. CDR3 nucleotide sequence: TGTGCCAGCAGCCGCCCTGACAGGGATACGCAGTATTTT. Protein: CASSRPDRDTQYF.

The CDR3 here is CASSTQGQETQYF. CDR3 nucleotides: TGTGCCAGTAGTACTCAGGGACAAGAGACCCAGTACTTC. J is TRBJ2-5 and V is TRBV19; a weak D match, TRBD1 (5 bases). The CDR3 runs to 13 residues. Germline V gene sequence: CDR1 LNHDA, CDR2 SQIVND (reference sequence). V lost 4 bases to trimming and J lost 2 bases, with 8 bases between them. Filled out from reference TRBV19 and TRBJ2-5, the complete variable domain reads DGGITQSPKYLFRKEGQNVTLSCEQNLNHDAMYWYRQDPGQGLRLIYYSQIVNDFQKGDIAEGYSVSREKKESFPLTVTSAQKNPTAFYLCASSTQGQETQYFGPGTRLLVL.

The chain joins TRBV28 to TRBJ1-1; 7 bases line up with TRBD1. After removal of 4 bases from V and 0 bases from J, the junction contained 2 bases not matched to a gene. The germline V gene encodes CDR1 MDHEN and CDR2 SYDVKM. This CDR3 has 14 residues. The DNA of the CDR3 is TGTGCCAGCAGTTCCCAGGGGGTGAACACTGAAGCTTTCTTT. Encoded protein: CASSSQGVNTEAFF.

This rearrangement joins TRBV28 to TRBJ2-1; D not resolved. V was pared by 6 bases and J by 8 bases, with 8 bases between. The CDR3 runs to 11 residues. Germline CDR1 reads MDHEN; CDR2 reads SYDVKM. DNA for the CDR3: TGTGCCAGCAGATACGTCCATGAGCAGTTCTTC. It specifies CASRYVHEQFF.

The genes are TRBV6-5 and TRBJ2-7; a weak D match, TRBD2 (6 bases). Germline V lookup: CDR1 MNHEY, CDR2 SVGAGI. The CDR3 is made up of 13 amino acids. Trimming left V 6 bases short and J 0 bases short, with 9 bases between. CDR3 sequence: CASRRESSYEQYF. The CDR3 coding sequence is TGTGCCAGCAGACGGGAGTCCTCCTACGAGCAGTACTTC.

With respect to this clone: A junction end diverges from the germline sequence, so it may reflect a read error. V and J are TRBV5-8 and TRBJ2-7; TRBD2 is a possible D gene (6 bases). Germline CDR1 is SGHTS and CDR2 is YDEGEE. This CDR3 has 12 amino acids. The CDR3 sequence is CASSSTAGTAGF. CDR3 coding DNA: TGTGCCAGCAGCTCCACCGCGGGAACGGCGGGCTTC.

The chain carries TRBV23-1 and TRBJ1-2, with D tentatively TRBD1 (6 bases). TRBV23-1 is flagged as an ORF with uncertain function. The CDR3 extends over 16 amino acids. V lost 2 bases and J 0 bases, leaving 13 bases between the germline ends. In DNA, the CDR3 is TGCGCCAGCAGTCAAAAGGGGGGAACAGCTAACTATGGCTACACCTTC. Protein sequence: CASSQKGGTANYGYTF.

The chain uses TRBV7-2 and TRBJ2-4; perhaps TRBD2 as D (6 bases). Germline CDR1 and CDR2: SGHTA and FQGNSA. V was shortened by 8 bases and J by 7 bases, with 12 bases between the two germline ends. The CDR3 consists of 12 residues. The CDR3, as DNA: TGTGCCAGCGGCCCTGGGGGGAACATTCAGTACTTC. Encoded protein: CASGPGGNIQYF.

This rearrangement joins TRBV6-5 to TRBJ1-2; possible D gene TRBD1, 5 bases. The CDR3 runs to 14 residues. Trimming left V 6 bases short and J 1 base short, with 12 bases between. CDR1 is MNHEY and CDR2 is SVGAGI in the germline V gene. CDR3 protein: CASRTDRRNYGYTF. The CDR3, as DNA: TGTGCCAGCAGGACAGACAGACGTAACTATGGCTACACCTTC.

V usage is TRBV2 and J usage is TRBJ2-5; D is possibly TRBD2 (5 bases). The germline V gene encodes CDR1 SNHLY and CDR2 FYNNEI. The CDR3 length is 15 residues. The V end was cut by 4 bases, the J end by 4 bases, with 16 bases between. CDR3 sequence reads: CASSVSHVAPETQYF. CDR3 DNA: TGTGCCAGCAGTGTGTCTCATGTAGCGCCAGAGACCCAGTACTTC. The full variable domain, its missing parts supplied by reference TRBV2 and TRBJ2-5, is EPEVTQTPSHQVTQMGQEVILRCVPISNHLYFYWYRQILGQKVEFLVSFYNNEISEKSEIFDDQFSVERPDGSNFTLKIRSTKLEDSAMYFCASSVSHVAPETQYFGPGTRLLVL.

In its sample, this clone was seen once. The chain combines TRBV27 with TRBJ2-5, with a weak D call TRBD1 (6 bases). V lost 6 bases and J 0 bases, leaving 20 bases between the germline ends. CDR1 is MNHEY and CDR2 is SMNVEV in the germline V gene (reference sequence). The CDR3 covers 17 residues. CDR3 bases: TGTGCCAGCAGCCTCCTTCCCGGGACACCGTACCAAGAGACCCAGTACTTC. This sequence encodes CASSLLPGTPYQETQYF.

There are a few counts of this clone. The chain employs TRBV30 and TRBJ1-1; D gene unclear. V lost 2 bases, J lost 5 bases, and 6 bases lay in between. CDR3 length equals 11 residues. Looked up from germline, CDR1 is GTSNPN and CDR2 is SVGIG (reference sequence). The CDR3 loop reads CAWSWRTEAFF. CDR3 sequence (DNA): TGTGCCTGGAGTTGGAGAACTGAAGCTTTCTTT. Full variable domain (missing parts from reference TRBV30 and TRBJ1-1): SQTIHQWPATLVQPVGSPLSLECTVEGTSNPNLYWYRQAAGRGLQLLFYSVGIGQISSEVPQNLSASRPQDRQFILSSKKLLLSDSGFYLCAWSWRTEAFFGQGTRLTVV.

The chain combines TRBV5-6 with TRBJ2-7; the D gene could be TRBD1 or TRBD2 (6 bases each). The V and J ends lost 0 bases and 3 bases respectively, with 16 bases between them. This CDR3 is built from 16 residues. Germline CDR1 is SGHDT and CDR2 is YYEEEE. The CDR3 region has the DNA TGTGCCAGCAGCTTGGATACAGGGAGGAGTCTCTACGAGCAGTACTTC. Translating gives CASSLDTGRSLYEQYF.

This chain connects TRBV28 to TRBJ2-4; a weak D match, TRBD1 (5 bases). CDR3 length: 15 amino acids. CDR1 is MDHEN and CDR2 is SYDVKM in the germline V gene. Trimming removed 5 bases at V and 6 bases at J, with 17 bases between. The CDR3: CASSPQEPRRNIQYF. The CDR3 bases are TGTGCCAGCAGTCCACAGGAGCCCCGAAGAAACATTCAGTACTTC.

The V gene is TRBV25-1, the J gene TRBJ2-4, with 7 bases matching TRBD1. This CDR3 contains 15 residues. Germline V gene data show CDR1 as MGHDK and CDR2 as SYGVNS. The trim removed 4 bases at V and 3 bases at J, leaving 6 bases unmatched. CDR3 in amino acids: CASSGSTGNKNIQYF. The CDR3 coding sequence is TGTGCCAGCAGTGGCTCGACAGGGAACAAAAACATTCAGTACTTC.